The sequence of this T cell receptor (beta chain) was determined in a study of blood T cell repertoires in COVID-19. Study in general: PBMCs, B-cell-depleted T cells, or T cells were the source of the cDNA or gDNA that made up the material.

Germline values: CDR1 MNHEY, CDR2 SMNVEV (reference sequence). The CDR3 has 14 residues. Trimming at V came to 8 bases and at J to 2 bases, leaving 4 bases not matched to a gene. In the original processing: Researchers report that nucleated cell counts were estimated from reference gene primer amplification. Assay used: immunoSEQ multiplex PCR; TCRdb lists only in-frame clones, some missing. The V and J calls and clone size come from that table; D and trimming were worked out from the DNA. The profile shows 200,000 to 300,000 clones, 80% to 85% of them singletons. The clonotype originates from a woman in her sixties or seventies with active or convalescent COVID-19. Sequenced input: peripheral blood. This chain connects TRBV27 to TRBJ2-7; 12 nucleotides match TRBD2. The CDR3 region is CASARLAGAYEQYF. The CDR3 nucleotides are TGTGCCAGCGCACGACTAGCGGGAGCCTACGAGCAGTACTTC.